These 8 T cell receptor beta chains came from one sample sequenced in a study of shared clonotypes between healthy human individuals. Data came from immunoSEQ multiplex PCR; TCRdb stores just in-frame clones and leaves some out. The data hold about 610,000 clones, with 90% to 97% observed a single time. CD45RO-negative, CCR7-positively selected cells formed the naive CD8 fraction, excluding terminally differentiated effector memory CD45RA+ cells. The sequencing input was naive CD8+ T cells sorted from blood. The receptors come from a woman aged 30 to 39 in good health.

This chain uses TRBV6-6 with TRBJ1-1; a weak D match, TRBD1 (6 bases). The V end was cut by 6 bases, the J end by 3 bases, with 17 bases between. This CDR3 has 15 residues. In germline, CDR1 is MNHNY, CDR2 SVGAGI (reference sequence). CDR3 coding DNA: TGTGCCAGCAGCCACCCGTTGGGGGCGGACACTGAAGCTTTCTTT. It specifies CASSHPLGADTEAFF.

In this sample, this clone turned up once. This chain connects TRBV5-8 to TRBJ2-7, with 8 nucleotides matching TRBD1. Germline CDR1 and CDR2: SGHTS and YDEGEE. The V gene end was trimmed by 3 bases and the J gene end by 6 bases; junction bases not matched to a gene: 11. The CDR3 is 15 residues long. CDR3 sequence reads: CASSSSDRVYREQYF. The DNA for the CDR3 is TGTGCCAGCAGCTCCTCGGACAGGGTTTATCGCGAGCAGTACTTC.

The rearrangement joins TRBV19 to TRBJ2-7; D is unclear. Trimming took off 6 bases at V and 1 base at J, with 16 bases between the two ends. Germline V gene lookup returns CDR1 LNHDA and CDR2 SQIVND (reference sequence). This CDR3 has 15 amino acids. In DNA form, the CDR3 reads TGTGCCAGTAGCCCATTGCTGGCCTTTTCCTACGAGCAGTACTTC. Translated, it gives CASSPLLAFSYEQYF.

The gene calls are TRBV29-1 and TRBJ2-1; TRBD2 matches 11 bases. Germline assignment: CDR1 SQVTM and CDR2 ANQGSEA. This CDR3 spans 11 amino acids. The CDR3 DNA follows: TGCAGAGGGACTAGCGGCGATGAGCAGTTCTTC. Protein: CRGTSGDEQFF.

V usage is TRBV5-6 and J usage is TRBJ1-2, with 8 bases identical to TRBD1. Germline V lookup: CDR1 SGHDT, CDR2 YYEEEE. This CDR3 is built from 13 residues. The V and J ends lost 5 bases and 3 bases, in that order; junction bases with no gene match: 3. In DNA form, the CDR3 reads TGTGCCAGCAGAGACAGGGGTGACTATGGCTACACCTTC. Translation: CASRDRGDYGYTF.

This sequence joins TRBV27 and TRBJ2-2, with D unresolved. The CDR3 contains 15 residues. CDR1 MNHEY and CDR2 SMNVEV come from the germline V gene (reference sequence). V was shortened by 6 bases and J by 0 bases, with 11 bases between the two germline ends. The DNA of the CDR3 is TGTGCCAGCAGCCCGGGCAGGACGAACACCGGGGAGCTGTTTTTT. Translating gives CASSPGRTNTGELFF.

CDR3 DNA: TGTGCCAGCAGCTTCCGGGACAGGGTCTTCGAGCAGTACTTC. It translates to CASSFRDRVFEQYF. This rearrangement joins TRBV7-9 to TRBJ2-7; 9 bases map to TRBD1. This CDR3 comprises 14 residues. CDR1 is SEHNR, CDR2 FQNEAQ, per germline (reference sequence). The trim removed 3 bases at V and 6 bases at J, leaving 6 bases unmatched.

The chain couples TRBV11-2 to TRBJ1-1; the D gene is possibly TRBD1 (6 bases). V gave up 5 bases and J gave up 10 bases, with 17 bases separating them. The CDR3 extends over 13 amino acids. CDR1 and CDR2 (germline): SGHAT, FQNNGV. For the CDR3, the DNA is TGTGCCAGCAGCCCAGGGGACGTCGCGATAGCTTTCTTT. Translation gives CASSPGDVAIAFF.